The rows below give T cell receptor beta chains drawn from one sample of a study of beta chain features in type 1 diabetes. The table came from immunoSEQ multiplex PCR; TCRdb's copy has only in-frame clones and leaves some out. The repertoire holds approximately 140,000 clones, with less than 9% as singletons. The sequenced sample consisted of central memory CD4+ T cells from blood. The receptors stem from a woman aged 25 to 39 in good health. CDR3s include the opening cysteine and the closing phenylalanine or tryptophan. D genes are given only for firm matches. Clone size appears in some rows only: once, few, many, or a class for an expanded clone.

size,J,D,V,DNA,CDR3
NA,TRBJ1-3,TRBD1,TRBV2,TGTGCCAGCAGCGCCACCGGGACAGGGGCCTCTGGAAACACCATATATTTT,CASSATGTGASGNTIYF
NA,TRBJ2-7,TRBD2,TRBV11-2,TGTGCCAGCAGCTTATACACTAGCGGGGCCGCCTACGAGCAGTACTTC,CASSLYTSGAAYEQYF
NA,TRBJ2-1,TRBD2,TRBV28,TGTGCCAGCAGAAGCGGGAGCTCCTACAATGAGCAGTTCTTC,CASRSGSSYNEQFF
NA,TRBJ2-3,NA,TRBV6-1,TGTGCCACGGGACTCACTAATACGCAGTATTTT,CATGLTNTQYF
NA,TRBJ2-3,TRBD2,TRBV4-2,TGTGCCAGCAGCCAAGAACTAGCGGGAGATACAGATACGCAGTATTTT,CASSQELAGDTDTQYF
few,TRBJ2-1,TRBD2,TRBV19,TGTGCCACCAACCGCCTAGCGGGAGGGCCGAATGAGCAGTTCTTC,CATNRLAGGPNEQFF
NA,TRBJ2-3,TRBD2,TRBV2,TGTGCCAGCAGTATATCCCGGCGGGAGCCAGATACGCAGTATTTT,CASSISRREPDTQYF
NA,TRBJ2-7,NA,TRBV13,TGTGCCAGCAGCTTTGCCGTGAGGGAGCAGTACTTC,CASSFAVREQYF
NA,TRBJ2-7,TRBD1,TRBV27,TGTGCCAGCAGTCCTGGGACAGGGGTGATCTACGAGCAGTACTTC,CASSPGTGVIYEQYF
NA,TRBJ2-5,NA,TRBV5-1,TGCGCCAGCAGCTTGGGGGCGAGCCAAGAGACCCAGTACTTC,CASSLGASQETQYF
NA,TRBJ2-1,NA,TRBV11-2,TGTGCCAGCAGGTCGGAGAAATCCTACAATGAGCAGTTCTTC,CASRSEKSYNEQFF
many,TRBJ2-4,NA,TRBV11-1,TGTGCCAGCAGCTCAACTCAGGGGTCCAAAAACATTCAGTACTTC,CASSSTQGSKNIQYF
NA,TRBJ2-1,NA,TRBV7-2,TGTGCCAGCAGCCCCAAGACTAGTTATGAGCAGTTCTTC,CASSPKTSYEQFF
NA,TRBJ2-7,NA,TRBV2,TGTGCCAGCAGTCAGAGCGTCGACCACGAGCAGTACTTC,CASSQSVDHEQYF
NA,TRBJ2-1,TRBD2,TRBV7-9,TGTGCCAGCAGCCCCGTAGGGAGGGCCGGTAATGAGCAGTTCTTC,CASSPVGRAGNEQFF
few,TRBJ2-3,TRBD1,TRBV7-2,TGTGCCAGCAGCCAAACCTTGACAGGGTCGGGCCCAGATACGCAGTATTTT,CASSQTLTGSGPDTQYF
NA,TRBJ2-7,NA,TRBV28,TGTGCCAGCAGTTTTATCAAGCCGATGGGGCTGTACGAGCAGTACTTC,CASSFIKPMGLYEQYF
few,TRBJ2-5,TRBD2,TRBV28,TGTGCCAGCAGTAGTGGGGCGGGAGACTTGGAGACCCAGTACTTC,CASSSGAGDLETQYF
few,TRBJ1-1,NA,TRBV2,TGTGCCAGCCTTCTACAGACTGAAGCTTTCTTT,CASLLQTEAFF